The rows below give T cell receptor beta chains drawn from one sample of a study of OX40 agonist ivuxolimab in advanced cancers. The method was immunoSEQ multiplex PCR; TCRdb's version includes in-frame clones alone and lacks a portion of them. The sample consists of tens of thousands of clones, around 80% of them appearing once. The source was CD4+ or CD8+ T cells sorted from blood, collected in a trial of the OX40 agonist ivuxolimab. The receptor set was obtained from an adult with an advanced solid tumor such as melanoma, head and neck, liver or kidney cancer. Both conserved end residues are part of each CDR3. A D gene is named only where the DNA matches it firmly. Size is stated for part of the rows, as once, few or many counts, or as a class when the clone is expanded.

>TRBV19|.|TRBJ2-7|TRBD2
CASSIDRGSGGTFPREQYF
TGTGCCAGTAGTATAGATCGAGGAAGCGGGGGGACCTTCCCCCGGGAGCAGTACTTC
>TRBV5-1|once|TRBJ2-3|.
CASRGVVFSTDTQYF
TGCGCCAGCAGGGGAGTGGTGTTTAGCACAGATACGCAGTATTTT
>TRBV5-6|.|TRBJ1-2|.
CASSTQGSNYGYTF
TGTGCCAGCAGCACCCAGGGCTCTAACTATGGCTACACCTTC
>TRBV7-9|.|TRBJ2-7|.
CASSRGGYEQYF
TGTGCCAGCAGCCGAGGGGGGTACGAGCAGTACTTC
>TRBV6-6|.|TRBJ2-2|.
CASSARGVGELFF
TGTGCCAGCAGCGCAAGAGGGGTCGGGGAGCTGTTTTTT
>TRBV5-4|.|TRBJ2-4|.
CASDHWVFVAKNIQYF
TGTGCCAGCGACCACTGGGTGTTCGTGGCCAAAAACATTCAGTACTTC
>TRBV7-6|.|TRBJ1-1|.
CASSSGQNTEAFF
TGTGCCAGCAGTTCTGGACAGAACACTGAAGCTTTCTTT
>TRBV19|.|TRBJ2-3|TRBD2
CASSLYAAGGDTDTQYF
TGTGCCAGTAGTCTCTACGCTGCGGGAGGGGACACAGATACGCAGTATTTT
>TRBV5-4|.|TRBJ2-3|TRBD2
CASSLVASGIVTDTQYF
TGTGCCAGCAGCTTGGTGGCTAGCGGGATTGTGACAGATACGCAGTATTTT
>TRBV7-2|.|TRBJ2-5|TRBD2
CASSEATSGGVPQYF
TGTGCCAGCAGCGAGGCGACTAGCGGGGGGGTACCCCAGTACTTC
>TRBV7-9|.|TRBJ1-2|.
CASSSSISGNYGYTF
TGTGCCAGCAGCTCCTCCATTTCAGGGAACTATGGCTACACCTTC
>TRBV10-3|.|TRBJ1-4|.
CAIRGTNEKLFF
TGTGCCATCAGGGGGACTAATGAAAAACTGTTTTTT
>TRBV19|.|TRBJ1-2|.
CASTPQLTNYGYTF
TGTGCCAGTACCCCCCAGCTCACTAACTATGGCTACACCTTC
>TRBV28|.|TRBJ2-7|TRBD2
CASSLFGFGREGSSYEQYF
TGTGCCAGCAGTTTGTTCGGTTTTGGGCGGGAGGGGAGCTCCTACGAGCAGTACTTC
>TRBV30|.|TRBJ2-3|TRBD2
CAWSWGGSGTDTQYF
TGTGCCTGGAGTTGGGGGGGGAGCGGCACAGATACGCAGTATTTT
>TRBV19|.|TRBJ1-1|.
CASSLTREDTEAFF
TGTGCCAGTAGCCTAACCAGGGAAGACACTGAAGCTTTCTTT
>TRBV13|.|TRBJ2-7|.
CASSLSDVGSYEQYF
TGTGCCAGCAGCTTATCGGACGTAGGGTCCTACGAGCAGTACTTC
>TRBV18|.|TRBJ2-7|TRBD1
CASSPPQDRTSEQYF
TGTGCCAGCTCACCACCTCAGGACAGGACAAGCGAGCAGTACTTC
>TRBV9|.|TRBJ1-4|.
CASSRDLTNEKLFF
TGTGCCAGCAGTCGGGACTTGACTAATGAAAAACTGTTTTTT
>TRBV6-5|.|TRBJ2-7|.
CASRQQGFEFHEQYF
TGTGCCAGCAGGCAACAGGGCTTTGAGTTCCACGAGCAGTACTTC
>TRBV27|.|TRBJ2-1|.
CASSQTGLAEFF
TGTGCCAGCAGTCAAACGGGTCTCGCGGAGTTCTTC
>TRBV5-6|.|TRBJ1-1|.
CASSKPSWPKEAFF
TGTGCCAGCAGCAAACCTAGTTGGCCCAAAGAAGCTTTCTTT
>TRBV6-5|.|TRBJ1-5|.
CASSIRDNNQPQHF
TGTGCCAGCAGTATCCGGGACAACAATCAGCCCCAGCATTTT
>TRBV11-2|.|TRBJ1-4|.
CASSTQGSSEKLFF
TGTGCCAGCAGCACACAGGGATCGAGTGAAAAACTGTTTTTT
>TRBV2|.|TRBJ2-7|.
CAREGTHSYEQYF
TGTGCCAGGGAGGGCACCCACTCCTACGAGCAGTACTTC
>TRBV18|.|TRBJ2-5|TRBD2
CASSPAGVYQETQYF
TGTGCCAGCTCACCCGCGGGGGTGTACCAAGAGACCCAGTACTTC
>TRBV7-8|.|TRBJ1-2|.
CASSLVDIYYGYTF
TGTGCCAGCAGCTTAGTAGACATCTACTATGGCTACACCTTC
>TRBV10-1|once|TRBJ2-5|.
CASSRPKVGDQYF
TGCGCCAGCAGTCGACCCAAAGTAGGCGACCAGTACTTC
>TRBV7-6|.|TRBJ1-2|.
CASSLIPRPDDGYTF
TGTGCCAGCAGCTTAATCCCCCGGCCGGATGATGGCTACACCTTC
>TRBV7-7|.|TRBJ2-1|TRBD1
CASSAGTGSKVWDEQFF
TGTGCCAGCAGCGCCGGGACAGGCTCTAAGGTGTGGGATGAGCAGTTCTTC
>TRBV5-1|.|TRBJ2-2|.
CASSLIPGEPGELFF
TGCGCCAGCAGCTTAATCCCCGGGGAGCCCGGGGAGCTGTTTTTT
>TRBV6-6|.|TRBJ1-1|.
CASHGLMNTEAFF
TGTGCCAGCCACGGCCTCATGAACACTGAAGCTTTCTTT
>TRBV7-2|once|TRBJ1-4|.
CASSLWRTEKLFF
TGTGCCAGCAGCTTATGGCGGACCGAAAAACTGTTTTTT
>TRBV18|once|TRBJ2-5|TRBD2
CASSTTSGSETQYF
TGTGCCAGCTCAACGACTAGCGGGAGTGAGACCCAGTACTTC
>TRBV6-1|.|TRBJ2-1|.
CASRFDRGGEQFF
TGTGCCAGCAGGTTCGACAGGGGAGGGGAGCAGTTCTTC
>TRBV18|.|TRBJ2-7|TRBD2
CASSGTSGNYEQYF
TGTGCCAGCTCAGGGACTAGCGGGAACTACGAGCAGTACTTC
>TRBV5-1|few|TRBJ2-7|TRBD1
CASSSLDREYEQYF
TGCGCCAGCAGCTCATTAGACAGGGAATATGAGCAGTACTTC
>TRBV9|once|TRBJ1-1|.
CASSVSPDRNRGSNTEAFF
TGTGCCAGCAGCGTCAGCCCAGACAGAAATAGAGGATCGAACACTGAAGCTTTCTTT
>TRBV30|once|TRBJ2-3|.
CAWGASDTQYF
TGTGCCTGGGGTGCGTCAGATACGCAGTATTTT
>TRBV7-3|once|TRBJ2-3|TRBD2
CASSLGLAGVSSDTQYF
TGTGCCAGCAGCCTCGGACTAGCGGGAGTCTCTTCCGATACGCAGTATTTT
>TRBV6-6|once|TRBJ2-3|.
CASSYGASSTDTQYF
TGTGCCAGCAGTTACGGAGCCTCTAGCACAGATACGCAGTATTTT
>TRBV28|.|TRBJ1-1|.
CASSSPGLGTEAFF
TGTGCCAGCAGTTCTCCGGGACTGGGCACTGAAGCTTTCTTT
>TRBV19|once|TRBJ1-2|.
CATDLREFYGYTF
TGTGCCACCGATCTTCGGGAGTTCTATGGCTACACCTTC
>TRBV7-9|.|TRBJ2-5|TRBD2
CASSLGVSSGTLETQYF
TGTGCCAGCAGCTTAGGTGTTTCTAGCGGGACTCTAGAGACCCAGTACTTC
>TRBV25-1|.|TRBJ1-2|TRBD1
CASSKDRGGVYGYTF
TGTGCCAGCAGTAAAGACAGGGGAGGGGTCTATGGCTACACCTTC
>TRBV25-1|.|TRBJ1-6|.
CASSELPTGRHSPLHF
TGTGCCAGCAGTGAACTCCCAACAGGGCGACACTCACCCCTCCACTTT
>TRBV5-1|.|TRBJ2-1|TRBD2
CASSERTSSYNEQFF
TGCGCCAGCAGCGAAAGGACTAGCTCCTACAATGAGCAGTTCTTC
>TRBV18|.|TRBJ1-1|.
CASSGDRYTEAFF
TGTGCCAGCTCAGGTGACAGGTACACTGAAGCTTTCTTT
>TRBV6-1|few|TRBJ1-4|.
CASSVGGAGRGGEKLFF
TGTGCCAGCAGTGTCGGGGGGGCCGGCAGGGGTGGTGAAAAACTGTTTTTT
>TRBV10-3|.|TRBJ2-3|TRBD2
CAISESTAGDTDTQYF
TGTGCCATCAGTGAGTCGACAGCGGGAGACACAGATACGCAGTATTTT
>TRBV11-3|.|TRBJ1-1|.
CASSSDTSTEAFF
TGTGCCAGCAGCTCGGACACTTCTACTGAAGCTTTCTTT
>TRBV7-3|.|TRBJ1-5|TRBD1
CASSSRLVTGTGLIRNQPQHF
TGTGCCAGCAGCTCCCGGCTGGTAACCGGGACAGGCCTCATACGAAATCAGCCCCAGCATTTT
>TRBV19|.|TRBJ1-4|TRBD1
CASTGTGLPNEKLFF
TGTGCCAGCACCGGGACAGGGCTACCGAATGAAAAACTGTTTTTT
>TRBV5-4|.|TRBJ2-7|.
CASSFQREQYF
TGTGCCAGCAGCTTTCAAAGAGAGCAGTACTTC